Listed below are T cell receptor beta chains from one sample, sequenced in a study of T cells in Graves' hyperthyroidism and ophthalmopathy. TCRdb itself ran the multiplex PCR reads through MiXCR, one entry per CDR3 protein. The table has about 700,000 distinct CDR3 sequences, over 40% seen once. Sequencing was done on a sample of peripheral blood or thyroid tissue (not recorded which). The receptors stem from an adult man with Graves' disease, either hyperthyroidism or ophthalmopathy (not recorded which). Both conserved end residues are part of each CDR3. Fields, in order: clone size, D gene, J gene, V gene, CDR3 DNA, CDR3 protein. D genes are given only for firm matches. The size field is filled for only some rows; it gives once, few, many or a size class.

many,NA,TRBJ1-2,TRBV2,TGTGCCAGCAGTGAAGCTTCGAAAGACAGTAACTATGGCTACACCTTC,CASSEASKDSNYGYTF
NA,NA,TRBJ2-5,TRBV7-2,TGTGCCAGCAGCCAAGTAGGATTGAACCCGAGGGAGGCCCAGTACTTC,CASSQVGLNPREAQYF
few,NA,TRBJ2-5,TRBV7-9,TGTGCCAGCAGCTCACAGGGTATTGGGCAAGAGACCCAGTACTTC,CASSSQGIGQETQYF
NA,NA,TRBJ1-5,TRBV7-9,TGTGCCAGTACCCCAACATGGGCATTGGGGAATCAGCCCCAGCATTTT,CASTPTWALGNQPQHF
NA,TRBD1,TRBJ2-7,TRBV29-1,TGCAGCGTCGGGACAGTGGCCTACGAGCAGTACTTC,CSVGTVAYEQYF
many,NA,TRBJ2-5,TRBV29-1,TGCAGCGTTGAAGTTAGTGACAGACCTGAGACCCAGTACTTC,CSVEVSDRPETQYF
few,NA,TRBJ1-5,TRBV9,TGTGCCAGCAGCCAAGATAGGCAGGGCCCCAATCAGCCCCAGCATTTT,CASSQDRQGPNQPQHF
NA,NA,TRBJ1-3,TRBV7-2,TGTGCCAGCAGCGCTCAGGGTCCCTCGGTGGACACCATATATTTT,CASSAQGPSVDTIYF
many,NA,TRBJ2-5,TRBV10-3,TGTGCCATCAGTGAGTCTCAAGGGACCCAGTACTTC,CAISESQGTQYF
few,TRBD1,TRBJ2-7,TRBV7-9,TGTGCCAGCAGCTTAGTAGCAGGGGGCCACGAGCAGTACTTC,CASSLVAGGHEQYF
NA,TRBD1,TRBJ1-2,TRBV19,TGTGCCAGTAGTATGGGGGACAGAGAGCTATATGGCTACACCTTC,CASSMGDRELYGYTF
NA,NA,TRBJ1-2,TRBV29-1,TGCAGCGTTGCGGGGCACCCTAACTATGGCTACACCTTC,CSVAGHPNYGYTF
once,NA,TRBJ1-1,TRBV4-2,TGTGCCAGCAGCCGGGGCGCGAGAAACACTGAAGCTTTCTTT,CASSRGARNTEAFF
NA,TRBD1,TRBJ1-5,TRBV20-1,TGCAGTGCCCACGCGGACAGGGTAGGTCAGCCCCAGCATTTT,CSAHADRVGQPQHF
NA,NA,TRBJ1-5,TRBV19,TGTGCCAGTAGTCCCAGGCATAGCAATCAGCCCCAGCATTTT,CASSPRHSNQPQHF
NA,TRBD1,TRBJ2-7,TRBV7-6,TGTGCCAGCAGCTCGGACAGGGTGTACGAGCAGTACTTC,CASSSDRVYEQYF
NA,TRBD1,TRBJ1-2,TRBV7-9,TGTGCCAGCAGCTTCCGGGACAGGGGGAATGGCTACACCTTC,CASSFRDRGNGYTF
few,NA,TRBJ1-2,TRBV5-6,TGTGCCTCAAAAGCCGAGGAGGGCTACACCTTC,CASKAEEGYTF
NA,NA,TRBJ2-7,TRBV2,TGTGCCAGCCCGTGGCAGGGGTCCTACGAGCAGTACTTC,CASPWQGSYEQYF
NA,TRBD2,TRBJ2-7,TRBV20-1,TGCAGTGCTTTGACTAGCGGGGGCTACGAGCAGTACTTC,CSALTSGGYEQYF
few,TRBD2,TRBJ2-7,TRBV19,TGTGCCAGTAGTACCCGGGGACTAGCGGGAGGTCTTCAGTACTTC,CASSTRGLAGGLQYF
NA,NA,TRBJ1-5,TRBV7-9,TGTGCCAGCAGCCAAGACGGCCAGAGTGAGCCCCAGCATTTT,CASSQDGQSEPQHF
few,TRBD1,TRBJ2-6,TRBV5-1,TGCGCCAGCAGCGTACCGGGACAGGGTAGCTCTGGGGCCAACGTCCTGACTTTC,CASSVPGQGSSGANVLTF
NA,NA,TRBJ2-6,TRBV20-1,TGCAGTGCTATCTCTGGGGCCAACGTCCTGACTTTC,CSAISGANVLTF
many,TRBD1,TRBJ2-7,TRBV5-1,TGCGCCAGCAGCCTACGACAGGGGGCGAGCTACGAGCAGTACTTC,CASSLRQGASYEQYF
few,NA,TRBJ1-4,TRBV2,TGTGCCAGCAGGGTCGGGACTCAGGGGAAACTGTTTTTT,CASRVGTQGKLFF
many,TRBD1,TRBJ1-5,TRBV7-6,TGTGCCAGCAGCTTAGCGGACAGGGAGGGTCAGCCCCAGCATTTT,CASSLADREGQPQHF
NA,NA,TRBJ1-1,TRBV12-3/TRBV12-4,TGTGCCAGCAGTTTTGGGCGTCAGGACATAAACACTGAAGCTTTCTTT,CASSFGRQDINTEAFF
NA,NA,TRBJ1-4,TRBV10-3,TGTGCCATCAGGTCAAGGGGAGCAACTAATGAAAAACTGTTTTTT,CAIRSRGATNEKLFF
many,NA,TRBJ1-4,TRBV29-1,TGCAGCGTCTATGCAACTAATGAAAAACTGTTTTTT,CSVYATNEKLFF
NA,NA,TRBJ1-2,TRBV6-1,TGTGCCAGCAGTGGACAGTTTCTCACCTTC,CASSGQFLTF
NA,TRBD1,TRBJ1-5,TRBV7-6,TGTGCCAGCAGTACAAGGACAGGGTCCTATCTTCAGCCCCAGCATTTT,CASSTRTGSYLQPQHF
many,TRBD2,TRBJ2-5,TRBV29-1,TGCAGCGTTACTAGCGCTGTGGGGGAGACCCAGTACTTC,CSVTSAVGETQYF
NA,TRBD1,TRBJ1-2,TRBV10-3,TGTGCCATCAGTGAACGAGGGACAGGCAAGAGAGGCTACACCTTC,CAISERGTGKRGYTF
NA,NA,TRBJ2-5,TRBV9,TGTGCCAGCAGCGAGGGGGGCCTATATCAAGAGACCCAGTACTTC,CASSEGGLYQETQYF
NA,TRBD1,TRBJ2-7,TRBV14,TGTGCCAGCAGCCAAGATTTACCTTCGTACGGGACAGGTGGAAAAACCGAGCAGTACTTC,CASSQDLPSYGTGGKTEQYF
many,NA,TRBJ1-1,TRBV29-1,TGCAGCGTTGAGGGCAGGTCGATTGGATGGGACACTGAAGCTTTCTTT,CSVEGRSIGWDTEAFF
NA,TRBD1,TRBJ1-1,TRBV20-1,TGCAGTGCTGACCCGGGACAGGGGAACACTGAAGCTTTCTTT,CSADPGQGNTEAFF
many,TRBD1,TRBJ1-3,TRBV9,TGTGCCAGCAGCGCGGGACAGGGTAGCTCTGGAAACACCATATATTTT,CASSAGQGSSGNTIYF
NA,NA,TRBJ1-5,TRBV15,TGTGCCACCAGCAATCAGGGTAGCAATCAGCCCCAGCATTTT,CATSNQGSNQPQHF
many,TRBD1,TRBJ1-1,TRBV7-3,TGTGCCAGCAGCCCCTGGACAGGGCTTGCCACTGAAGCTTTCTTT,CASSPWTGLATEAFF
once,NA,TRBJ1-5,TRBV11-2,TGTGCCAGCAGCCTCGAAATTAATAGCAATCAGCCCCAGCATTTT,CASSLEINSNQPQHF
NA,NA,TRBJ2-7,TRBV19,TGTGCCAGTAGTATACGCAGGACCTACGAGCAGTACTTC,CASSIRRTYEQYF
many,NA,TRBJ1-3,TRBV11-2,TGTGCCAGCAGCACTCGCCCTGGAAACACCATATATTTT,CASSTRPGNTIYF
few,TRBD1,TRBJ1-1,TRBV7-9,TGTGCCAGCACCTCGGGGACAGGGAGTTGGGACACTGAAGCTTTCTTT,CASTSGTGSWDTEAFF
few,NA,TRBJ1-5,TRBV9,TGTGCCAGCAGCCCCGCCAGGACTATAAGCAATCAGCCCCAGCATTTT,CASSPARTISNQPQHF
NA,NA,TRBJ1-2,TRBV20-1,TGCAGTGCTAGAGTTCGCGGACCTCACTATGGCTACACCTTC,CSARVRGPHYGYTF
few,TRBD1,TRBJ1-6,TRBV6-6,TGTGCCAGCAGTCCCTGGGACAGGGATTCACCCCTCCACTTT,CASSPWDRDSPLHF
NA,NA,TRBJ1-5,TRBV10-3,TGTGCCATCAGTGAGGGACCGGCGGCGGGTCAGCCCCAGCATTTT,CAISEGPAAGQPQHF
many,NA,TRBJ1-6,TRBV6-4,TGTGCCAGCAGCCCCGGACCCGTTACACCCCTCCACTTT,CASSPGPVTPLHF
few,TRBD1,TRBJ2-2,TRBV7-8,TGTGCCAGCAGTTCCCCGGGACAGTCGAACACCGGGGAGCTGTTTTTT,CASSSPGQSNTGELFF
NA,NA,TRBJ2-5,TRBV29-1,TGCAGCGCGACGGGGGGCGGTCTGGGAGAGACCCAGTACTTC,CSATGGGLGETQYF
NA,NA,TRBJ2-5,TRBV10-3,TGTGCCATCAGTGACAGCGCGGACCAAGAGACCCAGTACTTC,CAISDSADQETQYF
NA,TRBD2,TRBJ2-5,TRBV2,TGTGCCAGCAGCTTTCGGACTAGCGGGAGAGGTATGCGAGAGACCCAGTACTTC,CASSFRTSGRGMRETQYF